The 5 T cell receptor beta chains presented below share a single source sample, sequenced in a study of identical twins. One entry per CDR3 protein results from TCRdb running MiXCR on the 5' RACE reads. The table records about 810,000 distinct CDR3 sequences, roughly an eighth of them present only once. This same sample was also taken into another study, of yellow fever vaccine responses in identical twins.

Material: PBMCs. The receptors here all came from a woman in her late teens or twenties in good health.

This chain joins TRBV6-1 and TRBJ2-3, with TRBD1 matching over 8 bases. Trimming cost V 6 bases and J 4 bases; bases outside gene matches: 9. Looked up from germline, CDR1 is MNHNS and CDR2 is SASEGT. CDR3 length: 15 amino acids. CDR3 coding DNA: TGTGCCAGCAGGGACAGGGTTGGGTTGTCAGATACGCAGTATTTT. As protein: CASRDRVGLSDTQYF.

This clonotype has just a few counts. The V gene is TRBV27, the J gene TRBJ1-4; D is perhaps TRBD1 (6 bases). The ends were cut back, 9 bases at V and 1 base at J, with 12 bases in the middle. CDR1 and CDR2 (germline): MNHEY, SMNVEV (reference sequence). The CDR3 is 14 residues long. The DNA for the CDR3 is TGTGCCAGTAAACAGGGACGAACTAATGAAAAACTGTTTTTT. It specifies CASKQGRTNEKLFF.

This clonotype has more than one count but fewer than ten. V usage is TRBV4-2 and J usage is TRBJ2-1; 7 bases fit TRBD2. This CDR3 has 12 amino acids. V was pared by 4 bases and J by 15 bases, with 9 bases of the junction left unmatched. Germline V gene data show CDR1 as LGHNA and CDR2 as YNFKEQ. The CDR3 region is CASSPNRGDRFF. The CDR3 nucleotides read TGTGCCAGCAGCCCGAATCGGGGGGATCGGTTCTTC.

V is TRBV18 and J is TRBJ1-1, with 7 positions matching TRBD1. V gave up 3 bases and J gave up 1 base; unmatched junction bases: 8. The CDR3 is made up of 16 amino acids. Germline V gene data show CDR1 as KGHSH and CDR2 as LQKENI. The CDR3 protein is CASSPSGGRQNTEAFF. The CDR3 DNA sequence: TGTGCCAGCTCACCGTCAGGGGGACGCCAGAACACTGAAGCTTTCTTT. The variable domain in full, with the rest retrieved from reference TRBV18 and TRBJ1-1, is NAGVMQNPRHLVRRRGQEARLRCSPMKGHSHVYWYRQLPEEGLKFMVYLQKENIIDESGMPKERFSAEFPKEGPSILRIQQVVRGDSAAYFCASSPSGGRQNTEAFFGQGTRLTVV.

This clonotype was observed a few times. This chain's CDR3 is CASSPRLFTYEQYF. In nucleotides, the CDR3 is TGTGCCAGCAGCCCCAGGCTTTTCACCTACGAGCAGTACTTC. V usage is TRBV7-9 and J usage is TRBJ2-7; no firm D call. Germline V lookup: CDR1 SEHNR, CDR2 FQNEAQ (reference sequence). CDR3 length equals 14 residues. V was cut by 5 bases and J by 2 bases, with 13 bases left in between.